The present T cell receptor (beta chain) was sequenced within a study of blood T cells in healthy people across ages. Whole-study findings and limits: With naive T cell percentage, TCR beta diversity showed a strong correlation. For the donors, CMV status was unknown and possibly confounded expanded clonotype changes.

CDR1 and CDR2 from the germline V gene are SGHVS and FQNEAQ. Unmatched junction bases numbered 7, after V lost 5 bases and J lost 7 bases. This CDR3 spans 13 amino acids. This clonotype appeared a few times. No antigen is known for it. A second PCR of about 7 to 12 cycles used a sample-barcoded 5' primer and a J-beta primer mix. Every individual sample yielded 3 million or more paired-end reads (each containing CDR3). TCRdb reprocessed the 5' RACE reads with MiXCR, giving one entry per CDR3 protein. Of hundreds of thousands of distinct CDR3 sequences detected, 58% appear once; the ten largest clones hold 30% to 40%.

The rearrangement joins TRBV7-8 to TRBJ2-5, with TRBD1 matching over 7 bases. The clonotype originates from a man aged 55 to 70 in good health. Sequences were obtained from blood. For the CDR3, the DNA is TGTGCCAGCAGCCGCGACAGGACAGGGACCCAGTACTTC. It yields the protein CASSRDRTGTQYF.